A single sample is the source of the 20 T cell receptor beta chains below, sequenced in a study of radiation and T cells in renal cell carcinoma. Time point indicated: blood 2 weeks post-SBRT. Treatment reported: 15 Gy SBRT to primary tumor, nephrectomy 4 weeks later. Data came from immunoSEQ multiplex PCR; TCRdb stores just in-frame clones and leaves some out. The data hold tens of thousands of clones, with approximately 80% observed a single time. The sample consisted of blood, taken from a patient whose treatment included radiotherapy and nephrectomy. These receptors all come from an older woman with renal cell carcinoma.

This clone was picked up one time. This rearrangement joins TRBV2 to TRBJ1-3, with no clear D. The CDR3 has 15 amino acids. V gave up 3 bases and J gave up 0 bases, with 9 bases separating them. Germline V CDR1 and CDR2: SNHLY, FYNNEI. For the CDR3, the DNA is TGTGCCAGCAGTGACCCCGGGAACTCTGGAAACACCATATATTTT. As protein: CASSDPGNSGNTIYF.

The rearrangement links TRBV6-1 to TRBJ1-5; 7 bases line up with TRBD1. Trimming cost V 4 bases and J 5 bases; bases outside gene matches: 8. This CDR3 comprises 15 residues. Germline CDR1 reads MNHNS; CDR2 reads SASEGT. The CDR3 DNA is TGTGCCAGCAGTGTCTACAGGGGTCGAGATCAGCCCCAGCATTTT. It translates to CASSVYRGRDQPQHF.

There are a few counts of this clone. Here the CDR3 DNA reads TGTGCCAGCAGCCAAGTGGGGGAAGAGCAGTTCTTC. Its translation is CASSQVGEEQFF. The V gene is TRBV4-2, the J gene TRBJ2-1; D assignment may be TRBD1 or TRBD2 (5 bases each). Germline V gene sequence: CDR1 LGHNA, CDR2 YNFKEQ. The CDR3 loop spans 12 amino acids. Trimming removed 1 base at V and 10 bases at J, with 8 bases between.

The rearrangement joins TRBV5-4 to TRBJ1-2; D unclear. Germline CDR1 reads SGHNT; CDR2 reads YYREEE (reference sequence). V was trimmed by 4 bases and J by 4 bases, leaving 17 bases between them. This CDR3 has 15 amino acids. CDR3: CASSPGSQIGYGYTF. The CDR3 DNA reads as TGTGCCAGCAGCCCTGGCTCACAGATAGGCTATGGCTACACCTTC.

This chain links TRBV6-5 with TRBJ1-1, with D hard to call. The CDR3 is 14 residues long. Germline V gene data show CDR1 as MNHEY and CDR2 as SVGAGI. The V end lost 6 bases, the J end lost 1 base, and 12 bases lay between the germline ends. CDR3 sequence reads: CASSPRTGNTEAFF. The CDR3 region has the DNA TGTGCCAGCAGCCCACGGACGGGGAACACTGAAGCTTTCTTT.

The chain has TRBV19 and TRBJ2-5, with 9 bases aligning to TRBD1. V gave up 5 bases and J gave up 5 bases; unmatched junction bases: 9. CDR3 length: 15 residues. CDR1 and CDR2 (germline): LNHDA, SQIVND (reference sequence). CDR3 loop: CASSAGTGLGETQYF. CDR3 DNA sequence: TGTGCCAGTAGTGCCGGGACAGGGTTAGGGGAGACCCAGTACTTC. Complete variable domain (other parts from reference TRBV19 and TRBJ2-5): DGGITQSPKYLFRKEGQNVTLSCEQNLNHDAMYWYRQDPGQGLRLIYYSQIVNDFQKGDIAEGYSVSREKKESFPLTVTSAQKNPTAFYLCASSAGTGLGETQYFGPGTRLLVL.

The J gene is TRBJ1-1, the V gene TRBV29-1; D possibly corresponds to TRBD1 (5 bases). Per the germline V gene, CDR1 is SQVTM and CDR2 is ANQGSEA. This CDR3 is 12 amino acids long. The germline V and J ends were trimmed by 3 bases and 6 bases, with 11 bases remaining between them. The CDR3 spells CSVDKGWAEAFF. CDR3 sequence (DNA): TGCAGCGTTGATAAGGGGTGGGCTGAAGCTTTCTTT.

This clone has only one observation. The rearrangement joins TRBV5-5 to TRBJ1-2; D is unresolved. The CDR3 has 15 amino acids. Germline CDR1 and CDR2: SGHKS and YYEKEE (reference sequence). Trimming shortened V by 5 bases and J by 0 bases, and 14 bases separated the two germline ends. The CDR3 is CASRIVAAPNYGYTF. The DNA for the CDR3 is TGTGCCAGCAGGATTGTTGCGGCACCTAACTATGGCTACACCTTC.

CDR3 sequence reads: CASSPGFSDRDTGELFF. The CDR3 DNA follows: TGTGCCAGCAGCCCAGGATTTTCGGACAGGGACACCGGGGAGCTGTTTTTT. This chain uses TRBV11-3 with TRBJ2-2; 8 positions agree with TRBD1. V shed 5 bases, J shed 3 bases, and the junction held 11 bases outside the gene matches. Germline CDR1 is SGHNT and CDR2 is YENEEA. The length of the CDR3 is 17 residues.

This clone has just a few counts. This chain joins TRBV10-3 and TRBJ2-2; D gene unclear. Germline V lookup: CDR1 ENHRY, CDR2 SYGVKD. This CDR3 is built from 12 residues. V was clipped by 7 bases and J by 2 bases, with 5 bases between them. The CDR3 DNA reads TGTGCCATCAAAGGAAACACCGGGGAGCTGTTTTTT. This translates into CAIKGNTGELFF.

The CDR3 spells CASSPQNTGELFF. CDR3 DNA: TGTGCCAGCAGCCCTCAAAACACCGGGGAGCTGTTTTTT. The chain has TRBV5-4 and TRBJ2-2; D is unclear. The CDR3 is 13 amino acids. Trimming cost V 4 bases and J 2 bases, with 6 bases left between them. The germline V gene encodes CDR1 SGHNT and CDR2 YYREEE (reference sequence).

This clone was picked up a small number of times. The chain combines TRBV10-3 with TRBJ2-7, with D perhaps matching TRBD2 (6 bases). Germline V gives CDR1 ENHRY, CDR2 SYGVKD. This CDR3 comprises 15 residues. Trimming stripped 2 bases from V and 5 bases from J, with 16 bases between. DNA for the CDR3: TGTGCCATCAGTGAGGGCCCGGGGGAACTGGACGAGCAGTACTTC. Protein sequence: CAISEGPGELDEQYF.

There are a few counts of this clone. Here the CDR3 DNA reads TGTGCCAGCAGGCCCGGGACAGGGGGGGCCTTTAACTATGGCTACACCTTC. Protein sequence: CASRPGTGGAFNYGYTF. The chain combines TRBV27 with TRBJ1-2; TRBD1 matches at 11 bases. This CDR3 is 17 amino acids long. The trim removed 6 bases at V and 1 base at J, leaving 10 bases unmatched. CDR1 MNHEY and CDR2 SMNVEV come from the germline V gene (reference sequence).

This clone was counted a single time. This chain connects TRBV4-3 to TRBJ1-5; the D is unclear. Germline CDR1 is LGHNA and CDR2 is YSLEER. CDR3 length equals 15 residues. V lost 2 bases, J lost 6 bases, and 14 bases lay in between. This chain's CDR3 is CASSQHSGGGQPQHF. The DNA for the CDR3 is TGCGCCAGCAGCCAACACTCAGGCGGCGGTCAGCCCCAGCATTTT.

The J gene is TRBJ2-5, the V gene TRBV5-1; 8 bases match TRBD2. The germline CDR1 and CDR2 sequences are SGHRS and YFSETQ. This CDR3 contains 17 residues. After removal of 4 bases from V and 3 bases from J, the junction contained 14 bases not matched to a gene. The CDR3 spells CASSPDEGSAGEETQYF. The CDR3 DNA reads TGCGCCAGCAGCCCCGATGAGGGGTCAGCGGGAGAAGAGACCCAGTACTTC.

This clone was found a few times. The chain joins TRBV27 to TRBJ1-3, with 7 bases that match TRBD1. The J segment lost 4 bases and the V segment lost 6 bases, leaving 12 bases of the junction unmatched. The germline V gene encodes CDR1 MNHEY and CDR2 SMNVEV (reference sequence). This CDR3 has 16 residues. The CDR3 nucleotides are TGTGCCAGCAGGCCGGCAGGGGGGCCACTCGGAAACACCATATATTTT. Amino acids: CASRPAGGPLGNTIYF.

This clone has only one observation. V gene TRBV2 combines with J gene TRBJ2-7; the D is unclear. CDR1 and CDR2 (germline): SNHLY, FYNNEI. V was clipped by 6 bases and J by 1 base, with 13 bases between them. The CDR3 loop spans 14 amino acids. CDR3 nucleotide sequence: TGTGCCAGCAGAGCGAAAACTAATTCCTACGAGCAGTACTTC. Translated, it gives CASRAKTNSYEQYF.

This clone occurred a few times. This chain uses TRBV19 with TRBJ2-5; D gene ambiguous. V lost 2 bases to trimming and J lost 5 bases, with 3 bases between them. This CDR3 spans 11 amino acids. CDR1 and CDR2 (germline): LNHDA, SQIVND (reference sequence). For the CDR3, the DNA is TGTGCCAGTAGTATAATGGAGACCCAGTACTTC. It codes for CASSIMETQYF.

The V and J genes are TRBV5-1 and TRBJ1-1, with D perhaps matching TRBD1 (5 bases). This CDR3 has 13 residues. CDR1 and CDR2 (germline): SGHRS, YFSETQ. V was cut by 4 bases and J by 2 bases, with 9 bases left in between. The CDR3 sequence is CASSGRDNTEAFF. The CDR3 bases are TGCGCCAGCAGCGGGAGGGACAACACTGAAGCTTTCTTT.

The rearrangement links TRBV6-6 to TRBJ2-7; 8 bases fit TRBD1. Germline lookup yields CDR1 MNHNY and CDR2 SVGAGI (reference sequence). J lost 2 bases, V lost 11 bases, and 8 bases had no gene match. The CDR3 extends over 13 amino acids. The CDR3 sequence is CAVARTGTYEQYF. The CDR3 DNA sequence: TGTGCCGTCGCCCGGACAGGGACCTACGAGCAGTACTTC.